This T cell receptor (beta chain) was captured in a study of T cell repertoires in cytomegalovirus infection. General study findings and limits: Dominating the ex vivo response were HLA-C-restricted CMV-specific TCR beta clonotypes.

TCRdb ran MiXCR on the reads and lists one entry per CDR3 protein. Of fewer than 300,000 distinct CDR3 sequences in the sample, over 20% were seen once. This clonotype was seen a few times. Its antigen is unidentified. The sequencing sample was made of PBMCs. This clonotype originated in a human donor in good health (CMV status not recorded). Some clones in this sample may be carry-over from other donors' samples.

CDR3 region: CASSLALGAGSSNEQFF. Written as DNA, the CDR3 is TGTGCCAGCAGTTTAGCGCTCGGGGCAGGGTCAAGCAATGAGCAGTTCTTC. The J gene is TRBJ2-1, the V gene TRBV12-3 or TRBV12-4; D may correspond to TRBD1 or TRBD2 (5 bases each). Trimming took 0 bases from V and 6 from J, leaving 18 bases between them. CDR3 size: 17 residues.